The 26 T cell receptor beta chains presented below share a single source sample, sequenced in a study of blood T cell repertoires in COVID-19 (dated by TCRdb to between 2020 and 2021). Library generation was performed with the immunoSEQ multiplex PCR assay. In TCRdb, the immuneACCESS table is reduced to in-frame sequences with V and J assigned. These tables do not hold every clone; where another copy was compared, an unresolved V gene accounts for under half, and the others remain unexplained. Recorded for this sample are around 100,000 clones; around 88% of them occurred a single time. The ten largest make up roughly 4.7% of the sample. Sequencing used peripheral blood. The receptors derive from a human donor in a cohort sampled during active COVID-19.

V is TRBV6-6 and J is TRBJ2-5, with TRBD1 matching 7 bases. The CDR3 contains 15 residues. Per germline, CDR1 MNHNY and CDR2 SVGAGI (reference sequence). J lost 1 base, V lost 7 bases, and 9 bases had no gene match. DNA of the CDR3: TGTGCCAGCACCTCTGGACAGGCCCTCCAAGAGACCCAGTACTTC. This codes for CASTSGQALQETQYF.

This chain joins TRBV4-3 and TRBJ1-2; 10 bases line up with TRBD1. The CDR3 totals 14 residues. CDR1 and CDR2 (germline): LGHNA, YSLEER. Unmatched junction bases numbered 9, after V lost 10 bases and J lost 4 bases. CDR3 in amino acids: CATSGTGEAYGYTF. CDR3 coding DNA: TGCGCCACCTCCGGGACAGGGGAGGCCTATGGCTACACCTTC.

V and J are TRBV6-5 and TRBJ2-7, with 10 bases matching TRBD2. CDR3 size: 14 residues. The V segment lost 6 bases and the J segment 4 bases; nucleotides outside the gene matches: 6. Germline CDR1 MNHEY, CDR2 SVGAGI. Written as DNA, the CDR3 is TGTGCCAGCAGGCTAGCGGGAGAATCGTACGAGCAGTACTTC. It translates to CASRLAGESYEQYF.

This chain links TRBV27 with TRBJ1-2; TRBD1 matches 9 bases. Germline V CDR1 and CDR2: MNHEY, SMNVEV (reference sequence). The CDR3 is 14 residues long. J was trimmed by 8 bases and V by 6 bases; bases with no gene match: 10. The CDR3 nucleotides read TGTGCCAGCAGCCCAGGGACAGGGAGAAAAGGCTACACCTTC. Protein product: CASSPGTGRKGYTF.

This chain joins TRBV12-3 or TRBV12-4 and TRBJ2-2; D possibly corresponds to TRBD1 (5 bases). Trimming shortened V by 6 bases and J by 7 bases, and 9 bases separated the two germline ends. The CDR3 is 12 amino acids. CDR3 DNA sequence: TGTGCCAGCAGCAAGGGGCACGGGGAGCTGTTTTTT. The encoded protein is CASSKGHGELFF.

The chain has TRBV6-5 and TRBJ1-5, with no clear D. Germline V gene data show CDR1 as MNHEY and CDR2 as SVGAGI. Trimming stripped 11 bases from V and 1 base from J, with 12 bases between. This CDR3 contains 13 residues. CDR3 region: CARRGVSNQPQHF. The CDR3 bases are TGTGCCCGCCGCGGGGTCAGCAATCAGCCCCAGCATTTT.

The gene calls are TRBV28 and TRBJ1-4; unclear D gene. The germline V and J ends were trimmed by 9 bases and 8 bases, with 16 bases remaining between them. Germline V gene sequence: CDR1 MDHEN, CDR2 SYDVKM. There are 13 residues in the CDR3. The chain's CDR3 is CASLPGLGEKLFF. The CDR3 DNA reads as TGTGCCAGTCTACCCGGACTCGGGGAAAAACTGTTTTTT.

The chain joins TRBV11-2 to TRBJ2-1; TRBD2 might be the D (6 bases). From germline, CDR1 is SGHAT and CDR2 FQNNGV. This CDR3 region has 14 residues. V lost 2 bases and J 5 bases, leaving 10 bases between the germline ends. Here the CDR3 reads CASSLFSGDNEQFF. The CDR3 DNA follows: TGTGCCAGCAGCTTATTTTCGGGGGACAATGAGCAGTTCTTC.

This chain uses TRBV9 with TRBJ2-3; D uncertain. This CDR3 spans 15 amino acids. V gave up 0 bases and J gave up 3 bases, with 11 bases separating them. Looked up from germline, CDR1 is SGDLS and CDR2 is YYNGEE. CDR3 nucleotides: TGTGCCAGCAGCGTAGGGCTGGAGCTGACAGATACGCAGTATTTT. It codes for CASSVGLELTDTQYF.

The genes are TRBV7-2 and TRBJ1-2; 8 positions match TRBD1. After removal of 5 bases from V and 0 bases from J, the junction contained 5 bases not matched to a gene. This CDR3 region has 15 residues. From germline, CDR1 is SGHTA and CDR2 FQGNSA. CDR3 sequence reads: CASSPDRGSNYGYTF. The CDR3, as DNA: TGTGCCAGCAGCCCAGACAGGGGTTCTAACTATGGCTACACCTTC.

The chain has TRBV27 and TRBJ1-1; TRBD1 matches 10 bases. J was trimmed by 5 bases and V by 6 bases; bases with no gene match: 9. The CDR3 loop spans 15 amino acids. Germline V gives CDR1 MNHEY, CDR2 SMNVEV (reference sequence). CDR3 nucleotide sequence: TGTGCCAGCAGCCGACGACAGGGGGCTCAGACTGAAGCTTTCTTT. Protein: CASSRRQGAQTEAFF.

The V call is TRBV5-4, the J call TRBJ2-7; D might be TRBD1 (6 bases). CDR1 is SGHNT, CDR2 YYREEE, per germline (reference sequence). V was pared by 5 bases and J by 6 bases, with 21 bases between. The CDR3 is 15 amino acids. CDR3 coding DNA: TGTGCCAGCAGAAACTACAACAGGGCCACGGGCGAGCAGTACTTC. Translation: CASRNYNRATGEQYF.

DNA of the CDR3: TGCAGCGCCAATCAGGGCCTCAATCAGCCCCAGCATTTT. Its translation is CSANQGLNQPQHF. The chain joins TRBV29-1 to TRBJ1-5; D perhaps matches TRBD1 (5 bases). The V gene lost 7 bases and the J gene lost 3 bases, with 13 bases spanning the gap. The CDR3 sequence is 13 residues long. Germline CDR1 is SQVTM and CDR2 is ANQGSEA.

For this clone: This sample includes further DNA sequences coding for the same CDR3. This chain connects TRBV11-3 to TRBJ2-1; D is undetermined. The CDR3 has 12 residues. The ends were cut back, 6 bases at V and 6 bases at J, with 9 bases in the middle. Per germline, CDR1 SGHNT and CDR2 YENEEA. CDR3 sequence (DNA): TGTGCCAGCAGTGGAAGAGGCAATGAGCAGTTCTTC. It codes for CASSGRGNEQFF.

V usage is TRBV9 and J usage is TRBJ2-5; TRBD1 matches 7 bases. V lost 8 bases to trimming and J lost 0 bases; unmatched junction nucleotides: 7. The CDR3 runs to 14 residues. Per germline, CDR1 SGDLS and CDR2 YYNGEE. The CDR3 reads CASRQGWNQETQYF. CDR3 coding DNA: TGTGCCAGTAGACAGGGCTGGAACCAAGAGACCCAGTACTTC.

CDR3 sequence: CASSLLGTGKKETQYF. CDR3 bases: TGTGCCAGCAGCTTGTTGGGTACAGGGAAAAAAGAGACCCAGTACTTC. The chain combines TRBV5-6 with TRBJ2-5; tentative D call: TRBD1 (6 bases). The CDR3 consists of 16 residues. CDR1 and CDR2 from the germline V gene are SGHDT and YYEEEE. Trimming took off 1 base at V and 3 bases at J, with 16 bases between the two ends.

The V gene is TRBV5-4, the J gene TRBJ1-1, with a possible D match to TRBD1 (5 bases). The germline V and J ends were trimmed by 3 bases and 10 bases, with 16 bases remaining between them. This CDR3 comprises 13 residues. Germline V gene sequence: CDR1 SGHNT, CDR2 YYREEE (reference sequence). CDR3 region: CASSSGPRDSAFF. CDR3 bases: TGTGCCAGCAGCTCTGGGCCCAGGGATTCAGCTTTCTTT.

This clone was found once. The CDR3 coding sequence is TGTGCCACCAGCGGAGCACAGGGTTTCAATCAGCCCCAGCATTTT. It encodes CATSGAQGFNQPQHF. The gene calls are TRBV15 and TRBJ1-5, with D possibly being TRBD1 (6 bases). The CDR3 is made up of 15 amino acids. V gave up 5 bases and J gave up 3 bases, with 14 bases separating them. Germline loops: CDR1 LNHNV, CDR2 YYDKDF (reference sequence).

The chain joins TRBV2 to TRBJ1-2, with a tentative D call TRBD1 (5 bases). Looked up from germline, CDR1 is SNHLY and CDR2 is FYNNEI. Trimming took 6 bases from V and 3 from J, leaving 17 bases between them. The CDR3 consists of 15 residues. The CDR3 nucleotides are TGTGCCAGCAGGGCCCGGGACGGACTATACTATGGCTACACCTTC. As protein: CASRARDGLYYGYTF. The full variable domain, rest sourced from reference TRBV2 and TRBJ1-2, is EPEVTQTPSHQVTQMGQEVILRCVPISNHLYFYWYRQILGQKVEFLVSFYNNEISEKSEIFDDQFSVERPDGSNFTLKIRSTKLEDSAMYFCASRARDGLYYGYTFGSGTRLTVV.

The chain is built from TRBV18 and TRBJ2-3, with 11 positions matching TRBD2. The CDR3 extends over 15 amino acids. Germline CDR1 reads KGHSH; CDR2 reads LQKENI. Trimming removed 4 bases from V and 1 base from J; junction bases left unmatched: 1. CDR3 in DNA: TGTGCCAGCTCACAGGGACTAGCGGGCACAGATACGCAGTATTTT. As protein: CASSQGLAGTDTQYF.

The rearrangement uses TRBV11-3 and TRBJ2-1; TRBD2 aligns across 12 bases. Germline-derived CDR1 and CDR2 are SGHNT and YENEEA. V trimming: 1 base; J trimming: 7 bases; junction bases outside the gene matches: 5. The CDR3 length is 16 residues. For the CDR3, the DNA is TGTGCCAGCAGCTTAGGCTCTAGCGGGAGGGTAAATGAGCAGTTCTTC. This translates into CASSLGSSGRVNEQFF.

The J gene is TRBJ2-7, the V gene TRBV9, with D uncertain. The V gene lost 0 bases and the J gene lost 2 bases, with 9 bases spanning the gap. This CDR3 is 14 amino acids long. Germline-derived CDR1 and CDR2 are SGDLS and YYNGEE. CDR3 bases: TGTGCCAGCAGCGTAGGCCGGGTGGCCTACGAGCAGTACTTC. Translation: CASSVGRVAYEQYF.

The chain combines TRBV7-8 with TRBJ2-5, with TRBD1 matching over 9 bases. CDR3 size: 15 residues. The germline V gene encodes CDR1 SGHVS and CDR2 FQNEAQ. V lost 5 bases to trimming and J lost 5 bases; unmatched junction nucleotides: 9. The CDR3 nucleotides are TGTGCCAGCAGCCCGAGCGGACAGGGGTATGAGACCCAGTACTTC. Translating gives CASSPSGQGYETQYF.

In its sample, this clone was seen a few times. V is TRBV10-1 and J is TRBJ2-3; 11 bases are shared with TRBD1. In germline, CDR1 is WNHNN, CDR2 SYGVQD (reference sequence). The ends lost 6 bases at V and 4 bases at J; junction bases unmatched: 6. The CDR3 is 15 residues long. In DNA form, the CDR3 reads TGCGCCAGCAGAGGGGACAGGGGGAGCGCAGATACGCAGTATTTT. Amino acid sequence: CASRGDRGSADTQYF.

The chain has TRBV7-2 and TRBJ2-3, with TRBD1 matching over 7 bases. The CDR3 loop spans 16 amino acids. CDR1 is SGHTA and CDR2 is FQGNSA in the germline V gene. Trimming took 1 base from V and 6 from J; bases not matched to a gene: 10. CDR3 sequence reads: CASSLGGGQDHDTQYF. Here the CDR3 DNA reads TGTGCCAGCAGCTTAGGCGGAGGACAGGATCACGATACGCAGTATTTT.

This chain uses TRBV9 with TRBJ1-2; D is uncertain. Germline CDR1 reads SGDLS; CDR2 reads YYNGEE. The germline V and J ends were trimmed by 0 bases and 13 bases, with 16 bases remaining between them. This CDR3 comprises 13 residues. The chain's CDR3 is CASSVGAEGTCTF. CDR3 nucleotide sequence: TGTGCCAGCAGCGTAGGGGCAGAGGGTACATGCACCTTC.